This TCR beta chain was retrieved from a study of cytomegalovirus exposure and HLA in healthy donors. Study-level results: The study put under 200 TCR beta chains on its list as cytomegalovirus-associated. Later, an analysis found that TCR clusters from the first cohort tended to co-occur in the 95 to 150 validation repertoires. For cytomegalovirus status, the classifier reportedly gave diagnoses with high specificity and sensitivity.

Deletions cut 0 bases from V and 4 bases from J, with 13 bases between. Germline lookup yields CDR1 MGHRA and CDR2 YSYEKL. This CDR3 region has 16 residues. Generated by immunoSEQ multiplex PCR, the TCRdb table keeps only in-frame clones and is missing some. The sample has about 250,000 clones, roughly 87% seen once. This clone has more than one count but fewer than ten. Its antigen is still unknown. The sample taken for sequencing was PBMCs. The sequence came from a man aged 18-30 years in good health and CMV-seropositive. The rearrangement joins TRBV4-1 to TRBJ2-1; D perhaps matches TRBD2 (5 bases). The chain's CDR3 is CASSQDRTGRYNEQFF. In DNA, the CDR3 is TGCGCCAGCAGCCAAGATAGGACTGGGCGGTACAATGAGCAGTTCTTC.